This is a list of T cell receptor beta chains from one sample in a study of identical twins. TCRdb ran MiXCR on the 5' RACE reads and lists one entry per CDR3 protein. The table includes roughly 470,000 distinct CDR3 sequences, roughly 13% detected once. The data were also submitted as part of a second study, on yellow fever vaccine responses in identical twins.

The sample taken for sequencing was CD4+ T cells sorted from blood. The receptors shown here come from a young woman in good health. Both conserved end residues are part of each CDR3. Where a row states a size, it is once, few, many or the class of an expanded clone; other rows omit it.

size: NA
V: TRBV2
CDR3: CASSVSDSQPQHF

size: few
V: TRBV15
CDR3: CATSRDLWAGQYF

size: NA
V: TRBV9
CDR3: CASSLLDDGNQPQHF

size: many
V: TRBV14
CDR3: CASYGGLRVVRELFF

size: NA
V: TRBV20-1
CDR3: CSARLAGLLLTGNEQFF

size: few
V: TRBV6-2/TRBV6-3
CDR3: CASSSPGTNYGYTF

size: few
V: TRBV4-2
CDR3: CASSRGTGGFGGELFF

size: many
V: TRBV4-2
CDR3: CASSQEWSYEQYF

size: NA
V: TRBV12-3/TRBV12-4
CDR3: CASSFEDRGRYF

size: NA
V: TRBV4-3
CDR3: CASSQVLTSGRGELFF

size: few
V: TRBV14
CDR3: CASSQDRRTVAFGEQFF

size: few
V: TRBV19
CDR3: CASSSRQESSPLHF

size: few
V: TRBV20-1
CDR3: CSASRGDVLHF

size: few
V: TRBV6-1
CDR3: CASAAKGRSEQYF

size: NA
V: TRBV14
CDR3: CASSQTVYNTGELFF

size: many
V: TRBV6-1
CDR3: CASSDSWSPGGYTF

size: NA
V: TRBV28
CDR3: CASSLVGDSETQYF

size: NA
V: TRBV7-8
CDR3: CASSPSGTSGEETQYF

size: NA
V: TRBV2
CDR3: CASDRGMGRRETQYF

size: NA
V: TRBV4-3
CDR3: CASSQVWAAGELFF

size: NA
V: TRBV28
CDR3: CASSSLGTNYEQYF

size: NA
V: TRBV7-6
CDR3: CASSPGQGEKLFF

size: many
V: TRBV7-8
CDR3: CASSLAGQGYEQYF

size: NA
V: TRBV5-1
CDR3: CASSSPGLANNEQFF

size: NA
V: TRBV11-2
CDR3: CASSASTSGSHEQYF

size: few
V: TRBV30
CDR3: CAWRQGGVSSYEQYF

size: few
V: TRBV29-1
CDR3: CSVAREKNIQYF

size: NA
V: TRBV12-3/TRBV12-4
CDR3: CASSRNQGAYEQYF

size: few
V: TRBV7-8
CDR3: CASSPRTDSQETQYF

size: few
V: TRBV6-1
CDR3: CASTRTGAPTDTQYF

size: few
V: TRBV28
CDR3: CASSFQNYEQYF

size: few
V: TRBV20-1
CDR3: CSASPGLEAFF

size: few
V: TRBV28
CDR3: CASSLGKFYGYTF

size: NA
V: TRBV27
CDR3: CATSSGRGPDTQYF

size: NA
V: TRBV7-2
CDR3: CASSGSDEKLFF

size: NA
V: TRBV3-1
CDR3: CASSQDERLARTDTQYF

size: NA
V: TRBV4-1
CDR3: CASSQDGQRTDTQYF

size: NA
V: TRBV7-2
CDR3: CASRRDSGRADTQYF

size: NA
V: TRBV20-1
CDR3: CSASPGTIAVDEQFF

size: many
V: TRBV3-1
CDR3: CASSQDKWVLANEQFF

size: NA
V: TRBV10-3
CDR3: CAISLGPGQGLETQYF

size: NA
V: TRBV9
CDR3: CASSVDPPGEQYF

size: few
V: TRBV14
CDR3: CASEAGGQSYNEQFF

size: NA
V: TRBV23-1
CDR3: CASSQSDRRVNNEQFF

size: few
V: TRBV19
CDR3: CASTSTGVHGYTF